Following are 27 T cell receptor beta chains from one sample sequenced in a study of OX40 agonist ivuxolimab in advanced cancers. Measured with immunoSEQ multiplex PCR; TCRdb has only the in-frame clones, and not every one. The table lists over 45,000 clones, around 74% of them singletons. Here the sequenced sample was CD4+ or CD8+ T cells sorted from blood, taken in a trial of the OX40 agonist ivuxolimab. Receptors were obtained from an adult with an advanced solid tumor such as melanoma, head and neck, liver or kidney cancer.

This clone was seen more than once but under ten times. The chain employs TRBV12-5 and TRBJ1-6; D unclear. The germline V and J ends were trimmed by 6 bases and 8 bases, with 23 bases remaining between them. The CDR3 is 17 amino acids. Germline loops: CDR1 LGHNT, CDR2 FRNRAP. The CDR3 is CASGAKWTEVVDSPLHF. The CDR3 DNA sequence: TGTGCTAGTGGGGCGAAGTGGACGGAGGTGGTTGATTCACCCCTCCACTTT.

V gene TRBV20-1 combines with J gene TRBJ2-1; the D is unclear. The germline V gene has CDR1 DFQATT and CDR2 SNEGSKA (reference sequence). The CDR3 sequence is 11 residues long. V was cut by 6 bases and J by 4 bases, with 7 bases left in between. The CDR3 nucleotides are TGCAGTGCAGCCCGATACAATGAGCAGTTCTTC. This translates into CSAARYNEQFF.

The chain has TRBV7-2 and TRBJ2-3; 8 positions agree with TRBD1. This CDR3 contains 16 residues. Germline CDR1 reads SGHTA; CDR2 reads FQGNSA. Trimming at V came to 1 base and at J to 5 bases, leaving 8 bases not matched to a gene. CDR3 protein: CASSLVATGGIDTQYF. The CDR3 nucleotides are TGTGCCAGCAGCTTAGTAGCCACAGGGGGTATAGATACGCAGTATTTT.

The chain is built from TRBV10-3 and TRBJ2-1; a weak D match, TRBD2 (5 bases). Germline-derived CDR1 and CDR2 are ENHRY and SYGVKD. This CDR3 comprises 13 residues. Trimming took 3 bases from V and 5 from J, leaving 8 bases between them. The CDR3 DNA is TGTGCCATCAGTGAAACCGGGAACAATGAGCAGTTCTTC. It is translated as CAISETGNNEQFF.

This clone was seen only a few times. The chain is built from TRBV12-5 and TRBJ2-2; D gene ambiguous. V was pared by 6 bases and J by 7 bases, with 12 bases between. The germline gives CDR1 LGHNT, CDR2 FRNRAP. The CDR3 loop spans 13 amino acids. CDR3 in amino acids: CASGQDAYGELFF. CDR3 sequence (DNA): TGTGCTAGTGGCCAGGATGCCTACGGGGAGCTGTTTTTT. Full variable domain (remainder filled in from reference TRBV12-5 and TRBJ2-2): DARVTQTPRHKVTEMGQEVTMRCQPILGHNTVFWYRQTMMQGLELLAYFRNRAPLDDSGMPKDRFSAEMPDATLATLKIQPSEPRDSAVYFCASGQDAYGELFFGEGSRLTVL.

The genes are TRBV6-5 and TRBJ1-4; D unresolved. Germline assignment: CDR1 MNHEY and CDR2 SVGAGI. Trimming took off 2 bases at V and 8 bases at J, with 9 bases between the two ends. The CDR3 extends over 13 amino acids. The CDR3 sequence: CASSYRVEEKLFF. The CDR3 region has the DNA TGTGCCAGCAGTTACAGGGTGGAGGAAAAACTGTTTTTT.

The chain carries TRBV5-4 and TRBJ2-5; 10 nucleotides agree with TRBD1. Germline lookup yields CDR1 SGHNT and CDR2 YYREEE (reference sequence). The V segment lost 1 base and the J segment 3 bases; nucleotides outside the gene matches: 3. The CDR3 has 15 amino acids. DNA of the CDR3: TGTGCCAGCAGCTTGTTGGGACAGGGGAAAGAGACCCAGTACTTC. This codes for CASSLLGQGKETQYF.

CDR3: CASSLGQRSYEQYF. For the CDR3, the DNA is TGTGCCAGCAGCTTGGGGCAGAGGTCCTACGAGCAGTACTTC. The gene calls are TRBV5-4 and TRBJ2-7; D is unclear. V dropped 0 bases and J dropped 1 base, with 8 bases sitting between them. CDR1 is SGHNT, CDR2 YYREEE, per germline (reference sequence). This CDR3 has 14 residues.

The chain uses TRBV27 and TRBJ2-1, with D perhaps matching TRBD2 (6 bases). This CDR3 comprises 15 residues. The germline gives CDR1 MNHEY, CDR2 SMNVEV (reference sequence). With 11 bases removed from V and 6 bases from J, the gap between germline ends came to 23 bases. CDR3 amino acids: CAVCPEGRRANEQFF. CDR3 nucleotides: TGTGCCGTATGTCCGGAGGGACGTCGTGCCAATGAGCAGTTCTTC.

CDR3 coding DNA: TGTGCCGGGTCGTCTAGGCTTGCGGCCTACTACACCTTC. Translated: CAGSSRLAAYYTF. This chain joins TRBV30 and TRBJ1-2; no reliable D call. The CDR3 is made up of 13 amino acids. The germline CDR1 and CDR2 sequences are GTSNPN and SVGIG (reference sequence). Trimming cost V 8 bases and J 10 bases, with 23 bases left between them.

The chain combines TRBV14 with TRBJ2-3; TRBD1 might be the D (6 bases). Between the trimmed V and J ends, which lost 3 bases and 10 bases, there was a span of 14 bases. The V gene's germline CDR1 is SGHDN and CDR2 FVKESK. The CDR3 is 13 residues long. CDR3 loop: CASSQNPGHPQYF. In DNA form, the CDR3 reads TGTGCCAGCAGCCAGAACCCGGGACACCCGCAGTATTTT.

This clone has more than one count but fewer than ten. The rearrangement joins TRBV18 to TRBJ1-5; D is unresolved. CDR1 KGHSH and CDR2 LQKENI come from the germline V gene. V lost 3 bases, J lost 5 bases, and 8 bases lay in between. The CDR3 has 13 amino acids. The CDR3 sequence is CASSPGSDQPQHF. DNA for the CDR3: TGTGCCAGCTCACCGGGTTCTGATCAGCCCCAGCATTTT. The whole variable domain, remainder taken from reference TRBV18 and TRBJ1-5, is NAGVMQNPRHLVRRRGQEARLRCSPMKGHSHVYWYRQLPEEGLKFMVYLQKENIIDESGMPKERFSAEFPKEGPSILRIQQVVRGDSAAYFCASSPGSDQPQHFGDGTRLSIL.

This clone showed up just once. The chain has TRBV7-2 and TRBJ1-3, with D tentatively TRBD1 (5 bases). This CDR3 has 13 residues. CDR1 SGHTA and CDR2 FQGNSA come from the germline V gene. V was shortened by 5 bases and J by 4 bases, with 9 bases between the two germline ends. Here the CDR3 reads CASSIQAGNTIYF. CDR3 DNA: TGTGCCAGCAGCATACAGGCGGGAAACACCATATATTTT.

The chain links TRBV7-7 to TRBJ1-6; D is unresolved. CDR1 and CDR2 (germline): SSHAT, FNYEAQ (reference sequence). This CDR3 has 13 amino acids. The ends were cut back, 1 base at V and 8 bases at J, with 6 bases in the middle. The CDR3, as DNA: TGTGCCAGCAGCTTAGATTCCTATTCACCCCTCCACTTT. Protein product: CASSLDSYSPLHF.

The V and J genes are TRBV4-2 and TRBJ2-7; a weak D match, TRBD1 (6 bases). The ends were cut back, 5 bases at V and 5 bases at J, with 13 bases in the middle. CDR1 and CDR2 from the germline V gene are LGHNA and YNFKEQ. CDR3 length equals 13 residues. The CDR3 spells CASSVPGTNEQYF. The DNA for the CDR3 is TGTGCCAGCAGCGTTCCCGGGACAAACGAGCAGTACTTC.

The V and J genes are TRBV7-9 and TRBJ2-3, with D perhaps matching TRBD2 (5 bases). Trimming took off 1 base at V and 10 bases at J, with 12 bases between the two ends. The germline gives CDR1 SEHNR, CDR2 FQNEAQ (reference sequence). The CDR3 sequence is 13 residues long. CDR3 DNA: TGTGCCAGCAGCTTAGATTTGGGAGCGGCGCAGTATTTT. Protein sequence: CASSLDLGAAQYF.

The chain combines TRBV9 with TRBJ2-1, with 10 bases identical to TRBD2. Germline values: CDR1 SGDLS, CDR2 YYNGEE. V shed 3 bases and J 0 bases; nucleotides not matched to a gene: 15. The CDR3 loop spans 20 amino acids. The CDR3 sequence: CASSGAELAGYLISYNEQFF. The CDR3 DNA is TGTGCCAGCAGCGGGGCCGAACTAGCGGGGTATCTGATCTCCTACAATGAGCAGTTCTTC.

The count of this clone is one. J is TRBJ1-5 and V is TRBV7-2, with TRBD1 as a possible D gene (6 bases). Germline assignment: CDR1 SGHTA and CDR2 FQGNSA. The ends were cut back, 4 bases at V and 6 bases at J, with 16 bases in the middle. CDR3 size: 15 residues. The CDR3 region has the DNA TGTGCCAGCAGCTCGGGCCAGGGGATCCCTCAGCCCCAGCATTTT. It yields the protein CASSSGQGIPQPQHF.

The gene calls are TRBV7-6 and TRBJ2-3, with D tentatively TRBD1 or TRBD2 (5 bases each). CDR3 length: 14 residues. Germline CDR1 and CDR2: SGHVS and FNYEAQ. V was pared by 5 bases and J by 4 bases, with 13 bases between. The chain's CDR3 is CASSVGATADTQYF. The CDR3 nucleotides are TGTGCCAGCAGCGTCGGGGCCACCGCAGATACGCAGTATTTT.

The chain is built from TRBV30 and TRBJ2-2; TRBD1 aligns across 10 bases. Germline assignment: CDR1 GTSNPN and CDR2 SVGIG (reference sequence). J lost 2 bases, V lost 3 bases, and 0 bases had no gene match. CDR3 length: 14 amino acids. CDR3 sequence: CAWRTGGNTGELFF. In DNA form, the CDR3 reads TGTGCCTGGAGGACAGGGGGCAACACCGGGGAGCTGTTTTTT.

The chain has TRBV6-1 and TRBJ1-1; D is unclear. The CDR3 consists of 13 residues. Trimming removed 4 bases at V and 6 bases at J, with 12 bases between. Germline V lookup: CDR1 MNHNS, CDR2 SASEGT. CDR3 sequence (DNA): TGTGCCAGCAGTGCCACGGGTCGGGCTGAAGCTTTCTTT. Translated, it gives CASSATGRAEAFF.

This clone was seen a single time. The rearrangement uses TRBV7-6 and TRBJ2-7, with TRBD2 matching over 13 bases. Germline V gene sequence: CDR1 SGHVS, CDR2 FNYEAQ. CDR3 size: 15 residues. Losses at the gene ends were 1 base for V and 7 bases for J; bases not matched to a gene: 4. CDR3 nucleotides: TGTGCCAGCAGCTTAGGGACTAGCGGGAGAGAAGAGCAGTACTTC. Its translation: CASSLGTSGREEQYF. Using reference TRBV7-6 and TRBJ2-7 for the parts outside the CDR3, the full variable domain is GAGVSQSPRYKVTKRGQDVALRCDPISGHVSLYWYRQALGQGPEFLTYFNYEAQQDKSGLPNDRFSAERPEGSISTLTIQRTEQRDSAMYRCASSLGTSGREEQYFGPGTRLTVT.

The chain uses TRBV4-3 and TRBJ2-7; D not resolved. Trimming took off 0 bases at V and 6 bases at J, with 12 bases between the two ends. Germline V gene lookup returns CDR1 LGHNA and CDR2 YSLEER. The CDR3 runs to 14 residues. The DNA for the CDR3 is TGCGCCAGCAGCCAAGAAGTAGGGAACCGCGAGCAGTACTTC. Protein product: CASSQEVGNREQYF.

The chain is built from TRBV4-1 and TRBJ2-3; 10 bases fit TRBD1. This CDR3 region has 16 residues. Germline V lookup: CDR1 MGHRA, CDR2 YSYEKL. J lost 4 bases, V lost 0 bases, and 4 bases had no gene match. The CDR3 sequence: CASSQDGTGVSDTQYF. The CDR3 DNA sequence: TGCGCCAGCAGCCAAGATGGGACAGGGGTTTCAGATACGCAGTATTTT.

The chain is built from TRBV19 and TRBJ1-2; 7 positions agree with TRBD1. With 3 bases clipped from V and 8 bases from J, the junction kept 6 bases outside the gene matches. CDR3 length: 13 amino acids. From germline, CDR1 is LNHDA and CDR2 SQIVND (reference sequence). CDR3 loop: CASSIDRALGYTF. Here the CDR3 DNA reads TGTGCCAGTAGTATTGACAGGGCTTTGGGCTACACCTTC.

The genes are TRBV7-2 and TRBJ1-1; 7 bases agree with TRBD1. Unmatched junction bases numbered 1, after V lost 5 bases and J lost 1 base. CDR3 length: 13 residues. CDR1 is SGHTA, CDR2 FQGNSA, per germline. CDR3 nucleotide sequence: TGTGCCAGCAGCGGACAGGCGAACACTGAAGCTTTCTTT. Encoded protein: CASSGQANTEAFF.

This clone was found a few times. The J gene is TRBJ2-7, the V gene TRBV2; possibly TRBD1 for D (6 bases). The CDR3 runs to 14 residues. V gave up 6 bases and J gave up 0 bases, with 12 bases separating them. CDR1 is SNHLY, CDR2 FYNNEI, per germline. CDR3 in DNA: TGTGCCAGCAGGACTACAGGGCCCTCCTACGAGCAGTACTTC. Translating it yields CASRTTGPSYEQYF.